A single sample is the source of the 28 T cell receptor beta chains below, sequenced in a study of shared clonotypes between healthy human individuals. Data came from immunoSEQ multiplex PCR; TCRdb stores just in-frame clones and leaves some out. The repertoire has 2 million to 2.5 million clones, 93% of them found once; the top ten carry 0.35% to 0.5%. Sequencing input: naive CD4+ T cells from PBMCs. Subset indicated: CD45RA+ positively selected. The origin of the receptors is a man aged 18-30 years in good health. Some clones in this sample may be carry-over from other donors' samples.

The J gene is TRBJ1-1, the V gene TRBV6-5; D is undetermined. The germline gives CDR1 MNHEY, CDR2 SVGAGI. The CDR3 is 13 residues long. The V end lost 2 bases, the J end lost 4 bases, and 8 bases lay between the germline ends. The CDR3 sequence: CASSYDLTTEAFF. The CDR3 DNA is TGTGCCAGCAGTTACGATTTGACCACTGAAGCTTTCTTT.

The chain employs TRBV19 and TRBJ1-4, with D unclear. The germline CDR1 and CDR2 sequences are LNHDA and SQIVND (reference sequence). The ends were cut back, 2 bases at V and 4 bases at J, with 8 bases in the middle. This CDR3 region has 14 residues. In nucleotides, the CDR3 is TGTGCCAGTAGTATACCGCGCCTTAATGAAAAACTGTTTTTT. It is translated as CASSIPRLNEKLFF. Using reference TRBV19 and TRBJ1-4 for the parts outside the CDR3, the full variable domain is DGGITQSPKYLFRKEGQNVTLSCEQNLNHDAMYWYRQDPGQGLRLIYYSQIVNDFQKGDIAEGYSVSREKKESFPLTVTSAQKNPTAFYLCASSIPRLNEKLFFGSGTQLSVL.

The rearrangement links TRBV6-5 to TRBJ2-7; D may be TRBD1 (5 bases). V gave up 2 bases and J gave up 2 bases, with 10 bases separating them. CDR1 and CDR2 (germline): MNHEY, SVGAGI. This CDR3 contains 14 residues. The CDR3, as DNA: TGTGCCAGCAGTTACACCAGGACAACCTACGAGCAGTACTTC. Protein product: CASSYTRTTYEQYF.

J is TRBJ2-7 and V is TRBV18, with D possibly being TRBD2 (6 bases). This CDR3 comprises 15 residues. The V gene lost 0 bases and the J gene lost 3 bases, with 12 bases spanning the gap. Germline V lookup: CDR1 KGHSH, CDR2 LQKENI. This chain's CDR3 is CASSPPGGQLYEQYF. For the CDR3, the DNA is TGTGCCAGCTCACCACCGGGAGGCCAACTCTACGAGCAGTACTTC.

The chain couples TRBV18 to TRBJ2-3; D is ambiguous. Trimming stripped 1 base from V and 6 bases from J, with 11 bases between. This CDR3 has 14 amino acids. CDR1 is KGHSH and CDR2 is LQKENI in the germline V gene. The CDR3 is CASSPLDSVDTQYF. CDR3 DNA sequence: TGTGCCAGCTCACCACTTGACTCCGTGGATACGCAGTATTTT.

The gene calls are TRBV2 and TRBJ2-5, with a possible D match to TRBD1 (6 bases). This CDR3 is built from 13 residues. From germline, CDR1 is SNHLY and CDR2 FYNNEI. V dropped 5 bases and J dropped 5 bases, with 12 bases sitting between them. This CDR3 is CASSTRDKETQYF. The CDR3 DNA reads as TGTGCCAGCAGTACCCGGGACAAGGAGACCCAGTACTTC.

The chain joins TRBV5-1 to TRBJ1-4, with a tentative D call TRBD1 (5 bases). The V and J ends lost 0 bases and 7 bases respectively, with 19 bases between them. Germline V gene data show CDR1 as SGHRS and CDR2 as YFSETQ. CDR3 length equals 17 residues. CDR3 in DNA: TGCGCCAGCAGCTTGGGCGACAGCGGCGGATTAGGTGAAAAACTGTTTTTT. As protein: CASSLGDSGGLGEKLFF.

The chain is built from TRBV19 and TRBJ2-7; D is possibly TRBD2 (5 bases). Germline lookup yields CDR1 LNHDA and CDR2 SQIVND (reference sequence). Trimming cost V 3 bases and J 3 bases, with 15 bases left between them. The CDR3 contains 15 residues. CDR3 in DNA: TGTGCCAGTAGTATTGGAGTAGCGTGGGGCTACGAGCAGTACTTC. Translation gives CASSIGVAWGYEQYF.

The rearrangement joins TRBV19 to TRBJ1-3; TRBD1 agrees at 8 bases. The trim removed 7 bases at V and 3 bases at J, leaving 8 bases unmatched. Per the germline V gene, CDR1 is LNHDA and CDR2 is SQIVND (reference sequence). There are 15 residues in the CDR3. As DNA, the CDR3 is TGTGCCAGTACCTCCAAGGGACAGGTTGGAAACACCATATATTTT. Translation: CASTSKGQVGNTIYF.

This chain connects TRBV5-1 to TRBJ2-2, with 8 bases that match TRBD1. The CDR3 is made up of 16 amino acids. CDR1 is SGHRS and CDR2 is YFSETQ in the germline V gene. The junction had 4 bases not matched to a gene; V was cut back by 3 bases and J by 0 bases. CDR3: CASSSMTGANTGELFF. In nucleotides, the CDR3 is TGCGCCAGCAGCTCCATGACAGGGGCGAACACCGGGGAGCTGTTTTTT.

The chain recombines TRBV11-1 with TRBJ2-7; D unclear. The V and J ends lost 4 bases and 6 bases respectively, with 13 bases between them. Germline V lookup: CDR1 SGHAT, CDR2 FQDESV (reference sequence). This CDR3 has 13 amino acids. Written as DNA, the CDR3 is TGTGCCAGCAGCTCCGGACCTGGCGGCGAGCAGTACTTC. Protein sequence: CASSSGPGGEQYF.

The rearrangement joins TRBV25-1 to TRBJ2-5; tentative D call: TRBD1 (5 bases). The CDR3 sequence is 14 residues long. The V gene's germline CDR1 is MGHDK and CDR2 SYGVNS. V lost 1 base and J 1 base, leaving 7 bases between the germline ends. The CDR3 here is CASSESGPQETQYF. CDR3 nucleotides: TGTGCCAGCAGTGAATCAGGGCCCCAAGAGACCCAGTACTTC.

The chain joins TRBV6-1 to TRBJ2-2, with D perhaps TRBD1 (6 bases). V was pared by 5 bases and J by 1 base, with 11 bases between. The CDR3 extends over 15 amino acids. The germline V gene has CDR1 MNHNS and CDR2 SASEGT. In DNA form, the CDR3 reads TGTGCCAGCAGTCCTCAGGGGATGAACACCGGGGAGCTGTTTTTT. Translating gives CASSPQGMNTGELFF.

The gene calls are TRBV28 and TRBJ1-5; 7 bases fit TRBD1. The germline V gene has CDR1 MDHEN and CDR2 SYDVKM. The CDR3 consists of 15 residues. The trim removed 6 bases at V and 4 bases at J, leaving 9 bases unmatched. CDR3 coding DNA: TGTGCCAGCAGACCAGGGGGAGTAGCGAATCAGCCCCAGCATTTT. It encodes CASRPGGVANQPQHF.

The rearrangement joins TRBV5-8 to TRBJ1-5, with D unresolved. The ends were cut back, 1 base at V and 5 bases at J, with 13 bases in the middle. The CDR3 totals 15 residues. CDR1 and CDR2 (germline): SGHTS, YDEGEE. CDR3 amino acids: CASSLFRVRDQPQHF. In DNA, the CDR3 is TGTGCCAGCAGCTTGTTCCGGGTTCGTGATCAGCCCCAGCATTTT. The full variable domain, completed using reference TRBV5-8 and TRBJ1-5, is EAGVTQSPTHLIKTRGQQATLRCSPISGHTSVYWYQQALGLGLQFLLWYDEGEERNRGNFPPRFSGRQFPNYSSELNVNALELEDSALYLCASSLFRVRDQPQHFGDGTRLSIL.

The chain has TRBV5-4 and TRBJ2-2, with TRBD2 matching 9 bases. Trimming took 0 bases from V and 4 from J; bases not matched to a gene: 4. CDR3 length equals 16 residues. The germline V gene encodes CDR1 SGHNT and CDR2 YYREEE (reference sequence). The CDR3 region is CASSLVGGRVTGELFF. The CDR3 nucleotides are TGTGCCAGCAGCTTGGTAGGCGGGAGGGTCACCGGGGAGCTGTTTTTT.

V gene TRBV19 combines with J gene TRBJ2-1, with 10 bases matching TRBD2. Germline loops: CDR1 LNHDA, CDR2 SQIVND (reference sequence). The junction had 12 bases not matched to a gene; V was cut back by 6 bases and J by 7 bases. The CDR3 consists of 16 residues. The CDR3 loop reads CASRSTSGRAGNEQFF. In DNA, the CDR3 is TGTGCCAGTAGGTCTACGAGCGGGAGGGCGGGGAATGAGCAGTTCTTC.

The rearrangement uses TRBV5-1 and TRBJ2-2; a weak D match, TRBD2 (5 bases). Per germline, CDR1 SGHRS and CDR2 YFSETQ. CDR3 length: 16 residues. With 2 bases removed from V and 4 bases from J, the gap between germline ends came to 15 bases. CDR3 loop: CASSFGLPSSTGELFF. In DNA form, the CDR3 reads TGCGCCAGCAGCTTCGGACTCCCTTCCTCCACCGGGGAGCTGTTTTTT.

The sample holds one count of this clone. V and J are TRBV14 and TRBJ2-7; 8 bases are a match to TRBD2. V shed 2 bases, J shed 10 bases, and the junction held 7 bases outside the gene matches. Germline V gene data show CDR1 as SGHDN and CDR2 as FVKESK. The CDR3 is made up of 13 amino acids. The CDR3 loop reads CASSQIRGGVQYF. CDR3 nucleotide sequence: TGTGCCAGCAGCCAAATCCGGGGGGGAGTCCAGTACTTC.

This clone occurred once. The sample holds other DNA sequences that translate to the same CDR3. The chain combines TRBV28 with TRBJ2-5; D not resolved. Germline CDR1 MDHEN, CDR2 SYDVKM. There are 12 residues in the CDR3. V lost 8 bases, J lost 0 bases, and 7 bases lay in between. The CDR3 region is CASRVNQETQYF. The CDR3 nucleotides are TGTGCCAGCCGAGTAAACCAAGAGACCCAGTACTTC.

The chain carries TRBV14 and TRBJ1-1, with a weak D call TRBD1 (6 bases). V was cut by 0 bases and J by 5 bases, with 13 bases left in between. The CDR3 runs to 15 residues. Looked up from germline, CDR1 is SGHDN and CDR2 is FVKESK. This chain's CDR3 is CASSQDWGAKTEAFF. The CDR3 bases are TGTGCCAGCAGCCAAGATTGGGGGGCGAAAACTGAAGCTTTCTTT.

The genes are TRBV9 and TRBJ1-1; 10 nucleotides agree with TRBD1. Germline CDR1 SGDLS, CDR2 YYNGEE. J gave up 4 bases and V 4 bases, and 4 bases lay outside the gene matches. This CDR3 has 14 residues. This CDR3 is CASSTTGGSTEAFF. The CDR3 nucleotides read TGTGCCAGCAGCACGACAGGGGGCAGCACTGAAGCTTTCTTT.

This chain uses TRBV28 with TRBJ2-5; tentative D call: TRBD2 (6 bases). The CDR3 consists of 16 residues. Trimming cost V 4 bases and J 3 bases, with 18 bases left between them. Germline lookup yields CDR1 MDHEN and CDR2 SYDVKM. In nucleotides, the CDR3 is TGTGCCAGCAGTTCGCCCGGAGGGGTCGGAAAAGAGACCCAGTACTTC. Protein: CASSSPGGVGKETQYF.

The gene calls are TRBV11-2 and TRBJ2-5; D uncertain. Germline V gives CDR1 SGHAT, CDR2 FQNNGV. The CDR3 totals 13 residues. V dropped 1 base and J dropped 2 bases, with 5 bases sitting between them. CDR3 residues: CASSLVRQETQYF. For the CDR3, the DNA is TGTGCCAGCAGCTTAGTACGGCAAGAGACCCAGTACTTC.

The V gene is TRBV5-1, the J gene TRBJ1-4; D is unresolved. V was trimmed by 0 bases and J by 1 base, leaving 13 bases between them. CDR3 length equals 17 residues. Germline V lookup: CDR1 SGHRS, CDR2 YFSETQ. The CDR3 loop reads CASSLEVSARTNEKLFF. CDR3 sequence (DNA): TGCGCCAGCAGCTTGGAGGTCAGCGCCAGAACTAATGAAAAACTGTTTTTT. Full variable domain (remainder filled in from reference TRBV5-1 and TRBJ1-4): KAGVTQTPRYLIKTRGQQVTLSCSPISGHRSVSWYQQTPGQGLQFLFEYFSETQRNKGNFPGRFSGRQFSNSRSEMNVSTLELGDSALYLCASSLEVSARTNEKLFFGSGTQLSVL.

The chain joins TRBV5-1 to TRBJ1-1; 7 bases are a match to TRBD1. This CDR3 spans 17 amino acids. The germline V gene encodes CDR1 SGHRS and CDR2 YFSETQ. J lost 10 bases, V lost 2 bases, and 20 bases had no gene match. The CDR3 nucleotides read TGCGCCAGCAGCTTTGGGATTAGGGGGCAGGAAACCCCTGGAGCTTTCTTT. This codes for CASSFGIRGQETPGAFF.

CDR3 sequence reads: CAGPPTQYF. The CDR3 DNA reads as TGTGCCGGTCCGCCCACCCAGTACTTC. The chain recombines TRBV6-1 with TRBJ2-5, with unresolved D. Germline CDR1 and CDR2: MNHNS and SASEGT. This CDR3 has 9 amino acids. V lost 11 bases and J 8 bases, leaving 9 bases between the germline ends.

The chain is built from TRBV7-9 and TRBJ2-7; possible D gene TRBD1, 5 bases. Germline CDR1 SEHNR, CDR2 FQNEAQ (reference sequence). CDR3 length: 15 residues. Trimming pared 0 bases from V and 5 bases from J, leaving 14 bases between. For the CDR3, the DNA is TGTGCCAGCAGCTTAGCGCATGGCAGGGTGAACGAGCAGTACTTC. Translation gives CASSLAHGRVNEQYF.